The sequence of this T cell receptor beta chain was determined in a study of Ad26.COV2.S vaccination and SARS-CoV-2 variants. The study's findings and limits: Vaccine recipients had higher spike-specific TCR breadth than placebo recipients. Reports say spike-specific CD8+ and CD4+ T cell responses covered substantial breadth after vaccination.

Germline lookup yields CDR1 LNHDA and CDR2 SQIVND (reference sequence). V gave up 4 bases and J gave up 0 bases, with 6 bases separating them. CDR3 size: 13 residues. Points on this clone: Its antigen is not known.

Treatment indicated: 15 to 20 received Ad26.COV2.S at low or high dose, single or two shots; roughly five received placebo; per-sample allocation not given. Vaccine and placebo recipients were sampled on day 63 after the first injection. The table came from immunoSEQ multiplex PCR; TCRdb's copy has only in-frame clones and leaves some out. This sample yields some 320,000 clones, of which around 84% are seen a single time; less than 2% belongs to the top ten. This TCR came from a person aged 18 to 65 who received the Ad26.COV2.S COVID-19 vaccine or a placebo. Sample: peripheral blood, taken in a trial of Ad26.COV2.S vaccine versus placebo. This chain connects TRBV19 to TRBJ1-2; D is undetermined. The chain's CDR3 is CASSTGPNYGYTF. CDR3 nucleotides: TGTGCCAGTAGTACCGGACCTAACTATGGCTACACCTTC.